This record concerns one TCR beta chain sequence. These data originate in a study of cytomegalovirus exposure and HLA in healthy donors. The CDR3 extends over 16 amino acids. Trimming cost V 4 bases and J 0 bases, with 10 bases left between them. CDR1 is MNHEY and CDR2 is SMNVEV in the germline V gene (reference sequence). Vbeta (60) and Jbeta (13) primers were used in the PCR. TCRdb's table, derived via immunoSEQ multiplex PCR, lists solely in-frame clones and lacks some. The data hold roughly 120,000 clones, with about 81% observed a single time. Sample: PBMCs. The gene calls are TRBV27 and TRBJ2-6, with D unresolved. The clonotype comes from a young woman in good health and CMV-seronegative. The CDR3 sequence: CASSSAGSSGANVLTF. The CDR3 DNA sequence: TGTGCCAGCAGTTCGGCAGGTTCCTCTGGGGCCAACGTCCTGACTTTC.